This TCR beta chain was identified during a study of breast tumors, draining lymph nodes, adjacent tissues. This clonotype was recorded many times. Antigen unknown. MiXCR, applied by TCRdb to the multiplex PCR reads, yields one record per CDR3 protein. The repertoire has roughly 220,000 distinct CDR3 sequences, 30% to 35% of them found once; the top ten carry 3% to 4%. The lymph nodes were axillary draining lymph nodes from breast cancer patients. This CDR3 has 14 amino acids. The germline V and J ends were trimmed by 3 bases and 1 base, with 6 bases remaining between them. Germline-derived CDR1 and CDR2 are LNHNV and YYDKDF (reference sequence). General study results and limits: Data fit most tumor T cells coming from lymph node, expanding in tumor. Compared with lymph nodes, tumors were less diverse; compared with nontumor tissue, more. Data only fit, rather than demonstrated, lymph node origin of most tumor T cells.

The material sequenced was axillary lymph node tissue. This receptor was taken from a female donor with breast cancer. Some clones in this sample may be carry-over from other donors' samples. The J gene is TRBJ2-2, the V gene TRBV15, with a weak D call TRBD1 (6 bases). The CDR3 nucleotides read TGTGCCACCAGCAGGACAGGGAACACCGGGGAGCTGTTTTTT. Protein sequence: CATSRTGNTGELFF.